A single sample gave rise to the 9 T cell receptor beta chains below, sequenced in a study of cytomegalovirus exposure and HLA in healthy donors. The PCR ran on 60 Vbeta and 13 Jbeta primers. Libraries were prepared by immunoSEQ multiplex PCR; TCRdb keeps only in-frame clonotypes and omits some of them. Of roughly 80,000 clones listed, 78% are singletons. Sequenced sample: PBMCs. The receptors originated from a man aged 40-50 years in good health and CMV-seronegative.

The J gene is TRBJ1-1, the V gene TRBV9, with D perhaps matching TRBD1 (5 bases). Germline CDR1 and CDR2: SGDLS and YYNGEE. V lost 2 bases and J lost 1, with 9 bases in between. The CDR3 spans 14 residues. The CDR3 DNA follows: TGTGCCAGCAGCGTCCCGGACAAGAACACTGAAGCTTTCTTT. Translated, it gives CASSVPDKNTEAFF.

This clone was found once. The chain has TRBV6-6 and TRBJ1-2, with a tentative D call TRBD1 (5 bases). The V end was cut by 10 bases, the J end by 8 bases, with 23 bases between. The CDR3 covers 14 residues. Germline values: CDR1 MNHNY, CDR2 SVGAGI (reference sequence). The CDR3 reads CATRWDSGFWGYTF. The CDR3 bases are TGTGCCACCCGGTGGGACTCGGGATTCTGGGGCTACACCTTC.

The chain joins TRBV7-6 to TRBJ1-5; D is possibly TRBD1 (5 bases). The CDR3 spans 14 residues. CDR1 is SGHVS and CDR2 is FNYEAQ in the germline V gene. V shed 3 bases and J shed 4 bases, with 10 bases lying between them. In DNA form, the CDR3 reads TGTGCCAGCAGCTTGTCAGGGAGGAATCAGCCCCAGCATTTT. Its translation: CASSLSGRNQPQHF.

The chain has TRBV14 and TRBJ1-6; D ambiguous. Germline CDR1 reads SGHDN; CDR2 reads FVKESK. V was pared by 2 bases and J by 13 bases, with 12 bases between. The CDR3 is 13 amino acids. In DNA, the CDR3 is TGTGCCAGCAGCCAAAATTCGGCGGATCCCCTCCACTTT. Amino acid sequence: CASSQNSADPLHF.

This chain joins TRBV6-5 and TRBJ2-7; no clear D. The germline V gene has CDR1 MNHEY and CDR2 SVGAGI. This CDR3 spans 10 amino acids. V lost 11 bases and J lost 1, with 6 bases in between. As DNA, the CDR3 is TGTGCCTGTCGGTCCTACGAGCAGTACTTC. This codes for CACRSYEQYF.

A remark on this clone: The germline gene is not matched at one end of the junction; a read error may be the cause. The genes are TRBV10-3 and TRBJ2-6; TRBD1 aligns across 7 bases. Germline CDR1 ENHRY, CDR2 SYGVKD. The CDR3 totals 16 residues. CDR3: CALSRTGVGGANVLTF. For the CDR3, the DNA is TGTGCCCTCAGCAGAACAGGGGTGGGCGGGGCCAACGTCCTGACTTTC.

V usage is TRBV5-1 and J usage is TRBJ1-4; D is perhaps TRBD1 (5 bases). This CDR3 comprises 15 residues. The germline CDR1 and CDR2 sequences are SGHRS and YFSETQ. V lost 4 bases, J lost 5 bases, and 15 bases lay in between. In nucleotides, the CDR3 is TGCGCCAGCAGCCTTCCGACAGAACGAAATGAAAAACTGTTTTTT. It translates to CASSLPTERNEKLFF.

The V and J genes are TRBV5-6 and TRBJ2-7; D possibly corresponds to TRBD1 (5 bases). Germline V gene data show CDR1 as SGHDT and CDR2 as YYEEEE. Trimming removed 0 bases from V and 1 base from J, with 11 bases in between. The CDR3 is 15 residues long. CDR3 region: CASSLAPRQSYEQYF. CDR3 coding DNA: TGTGCCAGCAGCTTGGCCCCGAGACAGTCCTACGAGCAGTACTTC.

The CDR3 protein is CASRQYDRDEQYF. The CDR3 DNA reads TGTGCCAGCAGACAATATGACAGGGACGAGCAGTACTTC. The gene calls are TRBV11-2 and TRBJ2-7; TRBD1 aligns across 7 bases. Germline CDR1 is SGHAT and CDR2 is FQNNGV. The CDR3 is 13 amino acids. V trimming: 6 bases; J trimming: 5 bases; junction bases outside the gene matches: 7.